This T cell receptor (beta chain) was observed in a study of cytomegalovirus exposure and HLA in healthy donors. Whole-study findings and limits: Researchers reported that a few CMV-associated chains were confirmed in vitro as CMV antigen-specific. Per a later analysis, HLA-associated TCR beta chains showed more clonal expansion than other, equally common TCR beta chains.

PCR employed 60 Vbeta and 13 Jbeta primers. Using immunoSEQ multiplex PCR, the repertoire was profiled, and TCRdb retains in-frame clones only, with some absent. The table shows about 170,000 clones, with about 80% occurring only once. Notes on this clone: As yet, its antigen is unknown.

Germline CDR1 is MNHEY and CDR2 is SVGAGI. This CDR3 is built from 14 residues. The V end lost 7 bases, the J end lost 5 bases, and 17 bases lay between the germline ends. The chain combines TRBV6-5 with TRBJ2-5; D possibly corresponds to TRBD1 (5 bases). The receptor comes from a man aged 25-45 years in good health and CMV-seropositive. The source material was PBMCs. The chain's CDR3 is CASIRQWGVETQYF. CDR3 DNA: TGTGCCAGCATTAGACAGTGGGGCGTTGAGACCCAGTACTTC.